This T cell receptor beta chain originates from a study of cytomegalovirus exposure and HLA in healthy donors (dated by TCRdb to about 2017). About the full investigation: An earlier analysis of 587 of the donors reported 250 to 300 Gb of sequence data and 117 million unique TCR beta sequences from around 200 million T cells. An earlier analysis of approximately 500 of the donors applied high-throughput TCR beta sequencing to assess whether each TCR beta V gene segment acted as functional or pseudogenic. The later analysis used no new phenotypic data to find candidate immune exposures, relying instead on TCR beta sequences and their occurrence across donors. Typing coverage differed by locus: A, B, C, DRB1 and DQB1 were typed in roughly 620-640 donors, DQA1 in approximately 520, DPA1 in some 610, and DPB1 in around 490. The study aimed to test whether cataloging public T cell receptors could reveal signatures of past pathogen exposure. About 280 gigabases of sequencing data and tens of millions of unique TCR sequences were included in an early release covering about 620 HLA-typed donors. About five DR-DQ haplotypes were treated as single units for association and clustering because of strong linkage in the cohort. Alongside the repertoire data, information on donor age, sex, ethnicity and CMV serostatus was compiled. HLA typing included class I and class II loci at four-digit resolution. The study used immunosequencing to profile the T cell repertoires of 670 or so subjects and linked those repertoires to cytomegalovirus serostatus. Of the 350 to 450 genotyped donors, 80% to 90% were placed in the genetic ancestry cluster associated with self-reported Caucasian donors. A later genetic analysis took genome-wide SNP genotypes for about three fifths of the 666 donors and used that subset as a discovery cohort. A separate validation cohort of approximately 120 different subjects was used in addition to the approximately 610-subject first cohort. On average, around 240,000 unique TCR beta nucleotide sequences were sequenced per donor among some 430 genotyped donors of the cohort, with roughly 18% of those sequences being non-productive. High-throughput TCR immunosequencing, statistical association of individual TCRs with disease status, and machine learning were combined to predict cytomegalovirus infection status. All discovery cohort repertoires had been generated on a single sequencing platform. A later analysis re-examined previously published TCR beta repertoires from 500 to 700 donors and added high-resolution HLA genotyping to investigate patterns of TCR occurrence.

Of note for this clone: Its antigen is still unknown. No clone much larger than this one lies a single base away; base qualities are absent.

Library creation used the immunoSEQ multiplex PCR assay. A mixture of 60 forward primers for TCR Vbeta segments and 13 reverse primers for TCR Jbeta segments was used in the multiplex PCR. The CDR3 region of rearranged TCR beta genes was amplified from genomic DNA with a multiplex PCR assay. Amplified TCR beta libraries were sequenced as 87-base-pair reads on the Illumina HiSeq System. Regarding the original processing steps: In a later analysis, around 80 million unique TCR beta chains were counted across the roughly 610 repertoires, and around 10 million of these chains were shared by at least two donors. Raw reads were error-corrected and collapsed into unique sequences with a nearest-neighbor algorithm that merged closely related sequences to remove PCR and sequencing errors. To assign V, D and J gene segments, CDR3 sequences were aligned to IMGT reference sequences. Each retained sequence needed at least a six-nucleotide match to both a V gene segment and a J gene segment. A rearrangement counted as productive if the CDR3 had no stop codons and remained in frame with V and J, and every other rearrangement counted as non-productive. Following IMGT convention, CDR3 was defined as the stretch from the second conserved V-encoded cysteine up to the conserved J-encoded phenylalanine. The earlier analysis of about 590 of the donors excluded sequences that lacked an unambiguous match to a single V gene segment. In an earlier analysis of several hundred of the donors, V segments were called functional above 56.7% productive rearrangements and were called segregating when the between-donor standard deviation exceeded 5%. A statistical classification framework was developed to diagnose cytomegalovirus status using the catalog of TCR beta chain sequences. V and J gene assignment, in a later analysis, came from comparing TCR nucleotide sequences with IMGT/GENE-DB human TR gene sequences. A later analysis assigned CDR3 sequences and most-parsimonious VDJ recombination scenarios with the TCRdist pipeline. A later analysis defined each TCR beta chain by its CDR3 amino acid sequence plus V-gene family, and excluded reads lacking a unique V-gene family. A later analysis removed roughly 590 highly shared, low-generation-probability nucleotide sequences to deal with suspected cross-contamination and a sequencing artifact. For each public chain, a later analysis derived a clonal expansion index from normalized ranks of inferred template counts within each repertoire. Generation probabilities in a later analysis came from a VDJ recombination model fitted to out-of-frame rearrangements, and those results were checked against IGoR. In a later analysis, hypergeometric tests were used to score TCR-TCR, TCR-HLA and TCR-CMV co-occurrence, with a repertoire-size bias correction applied to TCR pairs. To estimate false discovery rates, a later analysis permuted the HLA or CMV assignments 20 times. In a later analysis, co-occurring TCRs were grouped with DBSCAN, and TCRdist sequence similarity was added when clustering was performed within HLA-allele-positive subsets. Repertoires with fewer than 30,000 or more than 120,000 public chains, plus five repertoires with anomalous nucleotide sharing, were excluded from co-occurrence clustering. The table was pulled from immuneACCESS by TCRdb, which kept in-frame rearrangements only. Such tables lose some clones; where checked, under half of the loss comes from unresolved V genes, and the rest has no known cause. V and J calls and clone size follow that table, whereas D and trimming were derived from the DNA. The sample has 95,000 to 150,000 clones on record, approximately 66% of them singletons. The ten biggest clones cover approximately 8% of the sample.

Looking up the germline V gene (reference sequence) yields CDR1 GTSNPN and CDR2 SVGIG. V is shortened by 4 bases, J by 1 base, and the region joining them spans 10 bases. From its cysteine to its phenylalanine, the CDR3 spans 13 amino acids. Kept here is only the CDR3 DNA, which spans 39 bases and is read in frame from base 1. In total, around 600 healthy bone marrow donors made up the cohort. Cohort members were all nominally healthy when sampled, although unrecorded immune exposures were likely present. The donor tested CMV seropositive and was one of the 289 seropositive cohort members. A peripheral blood sample was collected from each donor, and TCR beta sequencing was performed on peripheral blood mononuclear cells. Genomic DNA was extracted from the blood cell samples with the Qiagen DNeasy Blood Extraction Kit. The investigation overall reported the following: Compared with equally common non-associated chains, HLA-associated TCR beta chains in a later analysis were more clonally expanded and had lower generation probabilities. In both the original and validation cohorts, the classifier was reported to diagnose cytomegalovirus status with high specificity and sensitivity. According to a later analysis, parvovirus B19, influenza, CMV and Epstein-Barr virus appeared linked to several top co-occurrence clusters. In vitro tests confirmed that three of the cytomegalovirus-associated TCR beta chains recognize cytomegalovirus antigens. When HLA alleles, especially DR and DQ, strongly co-occurred, attributing TCR associations to individual alleles was difficult. A later genetic analysis associated a missense DCLRE1C variant with V-gene and J-gene trimming of TCR beta chains, and an independent cohort replicated the association. This cohort had only TCR beta chains sequenced, and the lack of alpha or paired-chain data limited which features could be detected. The only immune exposure information available for the cohort was CMV serostatus. Correlated functional status among segregating V segments might be attributable to linkage disequilibrium, but an unknown experimental factor could not be ruled out. Some IMGT-functional V segments, including TRBV6-2 and TRBV6-3, could not be told apart with the 87-base-pair reads, so those segments were excluded. The authors suggested that the approach could potentially be generalized to other disease states and immunological phenotypes. Most CMV-associated TCR beta chains appeared to be HLA-restricted in a later analysis, and the HLA associations seemed to be driven largely by CMV exposure. Because some donors lacked HLA typing at each locus, the association tests relied only on the typed subset. A total of about 180 TCR beta chains were listed by the study as associated with cytomegalovirus. A further reported finding was that TCR beta sequences accurately predicted the HLA-A and HLA-B alleles for most subjects in the first cohort. In a later analysis, TCR association rates were found to vary across HLA loci, with the most associated TCRs seen for DRB1 alleles and the fewest for HLA-C alleles. Because counts were too low, roughly 17 rarely observed V segments, including chromosome 9 orphons, were left out of the earlier analysis of 500 to 650 of the donors. An earlier analysis of 450 to 750 of the donors showed that most TCR beta V segments appeared in productive rearrangements either about 87% or about 30% of the time, which broadly matched IMGT annotations. A cluster of highly shared sequence variants was judged likely to be a technical artifact of the sequencing pipeline. At a false discovery rate of 0.05, a later analysis linked roughly 17,000 TCR beta sequences to specific HLA alleles. A later genetic analysis reported fewer N-insertions in productive TCRs among donors in an Asian-associated ancestry cluster than the roughly 700-donor mean. Most TCR sequences were seen in very few donors, while some public TCRs were found in many individuals. Sequencing depth was assumed to be roughly uniform across donors in the presence/absence analyses, though that assumption may not hold.

Recombination joined TRBV30 with TRBJ1-1; the D gene is perhaps TRBD1, on 5 matching bases. The receptor was isolated from a woman aged 40 to 55 in good health and CMV-seropositive. The sample was PBMCs. The CDR3 corresponds to CAWNLGGNTEAFF. The base sequence is TGTGCCTGGAACCTCGGGGGGAACACTGAAGCTTTCTTT.